This T cell receptor beta chain was recovered during a study of neurological immune-mediated disorders. Overall study results and limits: Multiple sclerosis was found to have the least TCR clonal expansion, below healthy controls, and HTLV-1-associated myelopathy the most. Across subjects, no CDR3 amino acid sequence appeared in expanded clones of more than one subject, a finding that suggested private repertoires in all groups.

The making of cDNA relied on 5'RACE with 10-nucleotide random UMIs. TCRdb ran MiXCR on the 5' RACE reads and lists one entry per CDR3 protein. The sample carries approximately 100,000 distinct CDR3 sequences, 3.5% to 4% recorded once. The CDR3 has 15 amino acids. Germline assignment: CDR1 WSHSY and CDR2 SAAADI. Losses at the gene ends were 3 bases for V and 8 bases for J; bases not matched to a gene: 5. Unsorted libraries were prepared from 2 million PBMCs that had been stored at -80 C. This clonotype has ten or more counts. Its matching antigen is unknown. This chain joins TRBV10-2 and TRBJ1-6; 9 nucleotides line up with TRBD1. The source of this sequence is a woman aged 18-30 years with multiple sclerosis. What was sequenced was PBMCs. The CDR3 sequence: CASSDGQGWDSPLHF. The CDR3 DNA follows: TGCGCCAGCAGTGATGGACAGGGGTGGGATTCACCCCTCCACTTT.